The 11 T cell receptor beta chains below were found in one sample sequenced in a study of cytomegalovirus exposure and HLA in healthy donors. Primers: 60 Vbeta forward and 13 Jbeta reverse. Here immunoSEQ multiplex PCR was the method, and the copy in TCRdb shows in-frame clones only, minus some. Recorded for this sample: 100,000 to 150,000 clones. Sequences were obtained from PBMCs. The receptor source for this set is a woman aged 35 to 49 in good health and CMV-seropositive.

V usage is TRBV11-2 and J usage is TRBJ1-4; TRBD1 is a possible D gene (6 bases). The V gene lost 1 base and the J gene lost 8 bases, with 11 bases spanning the gap. Germline-derived CDR1 and CDR2 are SGHAT and FQNNGV. This CDR3 is 14 amino acids long. The CDR3 DNA sequence: TGTGCCAGCAGCTTAGGCAGGGGAGCCGAAAAACTGTTTTTT. This encodes CASSLGRGAEKLFF.

The chain has TRBV18 and TRBJ1-1; 8 bases map to TRBD1. V dropped 3 bases and J dropped 1; count of bases not matched to a gene: 16. Germline loops: CDR1 KGHSH, CDR2 LQKENI. CDR3 length: 19 residues. The CDR3 nucleotides are TGTGCCAGCTCACCCTACCCGGGACAGGTGAATATCCAGAACACTGAAGCTTTCTTT. It specifies CASSPYPGQVNIQNTEAFF.

The rearrangement links TRBV28 to TRBJ2-3; 9 nucleotides align to TRBD2. Germline trimming cut 4 bases from V and 6 bases from J; bases unmatched to any gene: 8. This CDR3 spans 15 amino acids. In germline, CDR1 is MDHEN, CDR2 SYDVKM. CDR3 sequence reads: CASSSTSGLGDTQYF. Written as DNA, the CDR3 is TGTGCCAGCAGTTCGACTAGCGGCCTGGGGGATACGCAGTATTTT.

The V call is TRBV6-1, the J call TRBJ1-2; D perhaps matches TRBD1 (5 bases). The CDR3 sequence is 15 residues long. The V end was cut by 6 bases, the J end by 4 bases, with 18 bases between. Germline loops: CDR1 MNHNS, CDR2 SASEGT. CDR3 amino acids: CASRADGQGGYGYTF. As DNA, the CDR3 is TGTGCCAGCAGGGCAGACGGTCAGGGTGGCTATGGCTACACCTTC.

The rearrangement uses TRBV18 and TRBJ2-7; D is uncertain. V lost 6 bases, J lost 4 bases, and 10 bases lay in between. Germline loops: CDR1 KGHSH, CDR2 LQKENI. The CDR3 has 12 residues. The CDR3 loop is CASSSEDYEQYF. The CDR3 DNA reads TGTGCCAGCTCGAGTGAGGATTACGAGCAGTACTTC.

To note about this clone: Because the CDR3's place on the DNA is in doubt, the DNA is left out and the CDR3 is given as listed by TCRdb. The J gene is TRBJ2-5, the V gene TRBV21-1; the D segment call TRBD2 is taken from the table without a DNA check. TRBV21-1 is classified as a pseudogene. The CDR3 is 19 amino acids in total, end residues counted. CDR3 sequence: CASSKRSWGPGTSGETQYF.

The CDR3 DNA is TGCGCCAGCAGCTTGATTGGGGGGGCTAGCGGTATATCCTACGAGCAGTACTTC. Its translation is CASSLIGGASGISYEQYF. V and J are TRBV5-1 and TRBJ2-7, with D perhaps matching TRBD2 (7 bases). Germline values: CDR1 SGHRS, CDR2 YFSETQ. There are 18 residues in the CDR3. The V gene lost 1 base and the J gene lost 1 base, with 21 bases spanning the gap.

CDR3 region: CASSLVGGKLFF. In DNA, the CDR3 is TGTGCCAGCAGCTTAGTCGGCGGAAAACTGTTTTTT. This chain connects TRBV7-2 to TRBJ1-4; D gene uncertain. The V end lost 1 base, the J end lost 10 bases, and 7 bases lay between the germline ends. CDR3 length: 12 amino acids. Germline-derived CDR1 and CDR2 are SGHTA and FQGNSA.

The chain uses TRBV7-2 and TRBJ2-3, with 15 bases fitting TRBD2. After removal of 5 bases from V and 2 bases from J, the junction contained 8 bases not matched to a gene. The germline CDR1 and CDR2 sequences are SGHTA and FQGNSA. The CDR3 is made up of 18 amino acids. DNA for the CDR3: TGTGCCAGCAGCAAGGGACTAGCGGGAGGACTTTTCACAGATACGCAGTATTTT. Its protein is CASSKGLAGGLFTDTQYF.

V usage is TRBV6-1 and J usage is TRBJ2-1, with 11 bases aligning to TRBD2. CDR3 length: 15 amino acids. Germline trimming cut 6 bases from V and 5 bases from J; bases unmatched to any gene: 6. Germline V gene data show CDR1 as MNHNS and CDR2 as SASEGT. CDR3 nucleotide sequence: TGTGCCAGCAGGGCTAGCGGGAGGAACGACAATGAGCAGTTCTTC. It translates to CASRASGRNDNEQFF.

V is TRBV11-2 and J is TRBJ2-5, with 10 bases matching TRBD2. The CDR3 is 13 residues long. Germline V gives CDR1 SGHAT, CDR2 FQNNGV. Trimming took 5 bases from V and 4 from J; bases not matched to a gene: 1. CDR3 residues: CASSPSGRETQYF. In nucleotides, the CDR3 is TGTGCCAGCAGCCCTAGCGGGAGAGAGACCCAGTACTTC.